Listed below are T cell receptor beta chains from one sample, sequenced in a study of cytomegalovirus exposure and HLA in healthy donors. Produced via immunoSEQ multiplex PCR; TCRdb's table is partial and in-frame only. Altogether around 98,000 clones are present, 79% being singletons, with the ten largest covering over 3%. What was sequenced was PBMCs. Every receptor here comes from a woman between 40 and 50 years old in good health and CMV-seronegative. The CDR3 runs from the conserved cysteine through the conserved F or W. A D gene is named only where the DNA matches it firmly. Only part of the rows carry a size: once, few, many, or a class if the clone is expanded.

CDR3nt	CDR3aa	v_gene	j_gene	d_gene	abundance
TGTGCCAGCAGTTACCGGGACAGGGGGCCCTACGAGCAGTACTTC	CASSYRDRGPYEQYF	TRBV6-5	TRBJ2-7	TRBD1	NA
TGTGCCATCAGTGGACAGACTAGCTACCCCTTC	CAISGQTSYPF	TRBV10-3	TRBJ1-2	NA	few
TGTGCCAGCAGAAGACAGGGGGTAACCCAGTACTTC	CASRRQGVTQYF	TRBV7-8	TRBJ2-5	TRBD1	NA
TGTGCCACCAGCAGAGGGCAGGATACGCAGTATTTT	CATSRGQDTQYF	TRBV15	TRBJ2-3	NA	NA
TGTGCCAGCAGCCAAACCCTTGGACAGGCCAATGAGCAGTTCTTC	CASSQTLGQANEQFF	TRBV7-3	TRBJ2-1	TRBD1	NA
TGTGCCAGCAGCTTTAAGCTCAGCGGGGGATACGGCAATGAGCAGTTCTTC	CASSFKLSGGYGNEQFF	TRBV7-9	TRBJ2-1	TRBD2	NA
TGTGCCAGCAGTGGATTCTACGAGCAGTACTTC	CASSGFYEQYF	TRBV6-1	TRBJ2-7	NA	NA
TGTGCCAGCAGCTTTCAGGGGTCAGATGATACGCAGTATTTT	CASSFQGSDDTQYF	TRBV7-9	TRBJ2-3	NA	NA
TGTGCCTGGGAGGGGGGGTTGAACACTGAAGCTTTCTTT	CAWEGGLNTEAFF	TRBV30	TRBJ1-1	NA	NA
TGTGCCAGCAGCAAAGAGGGCAGGGGGCACCGTTCACCCCTCCACTTT	CASSKEGRGHRSPLHF	TRBV21-1	TRBJ1-6	NA	few
TGTGCCAGCAGCTACCCGACCGGGACAGGGGATGGAAACACCATATATTTT	CASSYPTGTGDGNTIYF	TRBV7-6	TRBJ1-3	TRBD1	NA
TGTGCCAGCCGAGGGACAGGGCGTAACTATGGCTACACCTTC	CASRGTGRNYGYTF	TRBV27	TRBJ1-2	TRBD1	NA
TGTGCCAGCAGCTTAGGCTCCCTCCGGGGGGGCACAGATACGCAGTATTTT	CASSLGSLRGGTDTQYF	TRBV7-6	TRBJ2-3	TRBD2	NA
TGTGCCAGAACCCGAGAAGGGGGAATGAACACTGAAGCTTTCTTT	CARTREGGMNTEAFF	TRBV5-3	TRBJ1-1	NA	NA
TGTGCCAGCAGCTTAACAGGGACGGGCAATCAGCCCCAGCATTTT	CASSLTGTGNQPQHF	TRBV9	TRBJ1-5	NA	NA
TGTGCCAGCAGCTCAACAGTCCTCTTTGGCTACACCTTC	CASSSTVLFGYTF	TRBV28	TRBJ1-2	NA	NA
TGTGCCAGCAGCCCCCGGGAGGGCTTAGTCCACTCTGGGGCCAACGTCCTGACTTTC	CASSPREGLVHSGANVLTF	TRBV7-9	TRBJ2-6	TRBD2	NA
TGCGCCAGCAGCCAAGATACCCAACGGGGAGAGCAGTTCTTC	CASSQDTQRGEQFF	TRBV4-3	TRBJ2-1	NA	NA
TGTGCCAGCAGTCCAACCGACAGGGAGGACACTGAAGCTTTCTTT	CASSPTDREDTEAFF	TRBV28	TRBJ1-1	TRBD1	NA
TGTGCCAGCAGCCCCGGGACTAGCGGGGAGACCCAGTACTTC	CASSPGTSGETQYF	TRBV7-7	TRBJ2-5	TRBD2	NA
TGTGCCAGCAGTTACGACGGACAGGGTGGTGGCTACCCCTTC	CASSYDGQGGGYPF	TRBV6-5	TRBJ1-2	TRBD1	NA
TGTGCCAGCAGTAAGCGGGACAGGAATTCACCCCTCCACTTT	CASSKRDRNSPLHF	TRBV19	TRBJ1-6	TRBD1	NA
TGTGCCAGCAGCTTAATCAGGTATGGGACACACGACACTACTGAAGCTTTCTTT	CASSLIRYGTHDTTEAFF	TRBV11-2	TRBJ1-1	NA	NA
TGTGCCTGGCGGACTAGCGGGGCGTACAATGAGCAGTTCTTC	CAWRTSGAYNEQFF	TRBV30	TRBJ2-1	TRBD2	NA
TGTGCCAGCAGTGTTGGAGTCCCTCAGCGTCTGGTCGAGCAGTACTTC	CASSVGVPQRLVEQYF	TRBV6-1	TRBJ2-7	NA	NA
TGTGCCAGCAGTTTCCCCGCCTTAGGGGGCGGGTACGAGCAGTACTTC	CASSFPALGGGYEQYF	TRBV6-6	TRBJ2-7	TRBD1	few
TGTGCCAGCAGCCGAGACAGGGCGCAGAATTCACCCCTCCACTTT	CASSRDRAQNSPLHF	TRBV11-2	TRBJ1-6	TRBD1	NA
TGTGCCAGCAGTTACTCGAGAGGGACAGGGGGAACTGAAGCTTTCTTT	CASSYSRGTGGTEAFF	TRBV6-5	TRBJ1-1	TRBD1	NA
TGTGCCAGCAGGCGAGCGGGGGCCTACAATGAGCAGTTCTTC	CASRRAGAYNEQFF	TRBV27	TRBJ2-1	TRBD2	once
TGTGCCAGCAGCTTATCAGTTAACACTGAAGCTTTCTTT	CASSLSVNTEAFF	TRBV9	TRBJ1-1	NA	NA
TGTGCCAGCTCACTAGCGGGGACAGGGGGCGGCTACGAGCAGTACTTC	CASSLAGTGGGYEQYF	TRBV18	TRBJ2-7	TRBD1	NA
TGTGCCAGCAGCCCTTCACCGGGACAGGTGGGGGAGCAGTACTTC	CASSPSPGQVGEQYF	TRBV7-7	TRBJ2-7	TRBD1	NA
TGCAGCGAGGGGGCCGGGACGGGGGGGCCTGGTCAGTTCTTC	CSEGAGTGGPGQFF	TRBV29-1	TRBJ2-1	NA	NA
TGTGCCAGCTCACCACTACCCTTGGGAGGGGAAGAGACCCAGTACTTC	CASSPLPLGGEETQYF	TRBV18	TRBJ2-5	TRBD2	once
TGTGCCAGCAGCTTGGATCTCTCACCCCTCCACTTT	CASSLDLSPLHF	TRBV5-6	TRBJ1-6	NA	NA
TGTGCCAGCAGCTTTGACGGACTCAATCAGCCCCAGCATTTT	CASSFDGLNQPQHF	TRBV7-2	TRBJ1-5	NA	NA
TGTGCCAGCAGCATCCGAGGGAACACTGAAGCTTTCTTT	CASSIRGNTEAFF	TRBV11-2	TRBJ1-1	NA	NA
TGTGCCAGCAGGGAGCTTGGGGGCTACACCTTC	CASRELGGYTF	TRBV7-2	TRBJ1-2	NA	NA
TGTGCCAGCAGTCCGTACACTGAAGCTTTCTTT	CASSPYTEAFF	TRBV7-2	TRBJ1-1	NA	once
TGTGCCAGCAGCTTCCCCTCGGCAGGGAACACCGGGGAGCTGTTTTTT	CASSFPSAGNTGELFF	TRBV7-2	TRBJ2-2	NA	NA
TGTGCCAGCAGCTTAGCGCTGGAGGGGACTGAAGCTTTCTTT	CASSLALEGTEAFF	TRBV7-9	TRBJ1-1	NA	NA
TGTGCCAGCAGTCTACAGGGCAGGACTGAAGCTTTCTTT	CASSLQGRTEAFF	TRBV28	TRBJ1-1	NA	few
TGTGCCAGCAGCCCAGGACAGGCCCTATCAAAGTTCTTC	CASSPGQALSKFF	TRBV6-5	TRBJ2-1	TRBD1	NA
TGTGCCAGCAGCTTGGGGACAGCGAACACTGAAGCTTTCTTT	CASSLGTANTEAFF	TRBV11-2	TRBJ1-1	TRBD1	NA
TGTGCCAGCAGCGTCCGGACAGGGACAGCCTATGGCTACACCTTC	CASSVRTGTAYGYTF	TRBV9	TRBJ1-2	TRBD1	NA
TGTGCCAGCTCACTACCGGGACAGGGGTTCTATGGCTACACCTTC	CASSLPGQGFYGYTF	TRBV18	TRBJ1-2	TRBD1	NA
TGTGCCATTCCCGGGACAGGGGGCGAGAACACTGAAGCTTTCTTT	CAIPGTGGENTEAFF	TRBV2	TRBJ1-1	TRBD1	NA
TGTGCCAGCAGTTTAGCACTAGCGGGGTCCTACGAGCAGTACTTC	CASSLALAGSYEQYF	TRBV28	TRBJ2-7	TRBD2	once
TGTGCCACCAGCAGGGGAGGGACAGGGGGTACAGCGGGCTACACCTTC	CATSRGGTGGTAGYTF	TRBV15	TRBJ1-2	TRBD1	NA
TGCGCCAGCAGCTTGGCGGGTGGCTACACCTTC	CASSLAGGYTF	TRBV5-1	TRBJ1-2	NA	once
TGTGCCAGTAGCGTACAGGGTTCAAAGCCTAATTCACCCCTCCACTTT	CASSVQGSKPNSPLHF	TRBV19	TRBJ1-6	NA	NA
TGCAGCGTTGGACTAGCGGGGGGGATCGATACGCAGTATTTT	CSVGLAGGIDTQYF	TRBV29-1	TRBJ2-3	TRBD2	NA
TGTGCCAGCAGTTTGACGGACAGGGGGCTCAATGAGCAGTTCTTC	CASSLTDRGLNEQFF	TRBV28	TRBJ2-1	TRBD1	NA
TGTGCCACCAGCAGAGGGTCGGTGAACACTGAAGCTTTCTTT	CATSRGSVNTEAFF	TRBV15	TRBJ1-1	NA	NA
TGTGCCAGCGGATTACCCACGGAGTATGGCTACACCTTC	CASGLPTEYGYTF	TRBV27	TRBJ1-2	NA	NA
TGTGCCAGCTCCGGATCCAGGGAAGAGACCCAGTACTTC	CASSGSREETQYF	TRBV9	TRBJ2-5	NA	NA
TGTGCCAGCTCACCCACAGGGGGCAATCAGCCCCAGCATTTT	CASSPTGGNQPQHF	TRBV18	TRBJ1-5	TRBD1	NA
TGTGCCAGCAGTCCACGACAGGGGCCGAACACTGAAGCTTTCTTT	CASSPRQGPNTEAFF	TRBV6-5	TRBJ1-1	TRBD1	NA
TGTGCCAGCAGTGAAAGCGACACAGGGGAACGGAGAGTCGGGTTT	CASSESDTGERRVGF	TRBV6-1	TRBJ1-4	TRBD1	NA